This T cell receptor beta chain was observed in a study of T cells in Graves' hyperthyroidism and ophthalmopathy (dated by TCRdb to between 2017 and 2020). Some background on the complete study: Peripheral blood was sampled at the time of initial diagnosis, prior to any treatment. Prospective prediction of ophthalmopathy was tested in an independent validation cohort of under 20 hyperthyroidism patients and 17 patients who later progressed to ophthalmopathy. Following sampling, methimazole starting at 30 mg daily was given to hyperthyroidism patients, and high-dose intravenous methylprednisolone was given to ophthalmopathy patients. In six Graves' hyperthyroidism patients, the study also compared T-cell repertoires from thyroid tissue with T-cell repertoires from blood. The paper reports TCR Vbeta CDR3 sequencing of some 140 peripheral blood samples: under 45 ophthalmopathy, 75 to 80 hyperthyroidism and some 17 progressor patients. To identify TCR V-J signatures that set the groups apart, the researchers used a discovery cohort of 100 patients, made up of 43 with Graves' ophthalmopathy and about 55 with stable Graves' hyperthyroidism. The 85 to 100 discovery patients were divided at random into training and test sets in a 7:3 ratio. Results and caveats for the whole study, not just this receptor: Most expanded thyroid clonotypes (frequency above 0.001) were also detected in blood, suggesting blood repertoires may reflect thyroid immune responses. A 13 V-J signature model separated ophthalmopathy from stable hyperthyroidism, with about 90% sensitivity and 81.08% specificity in cross-validation and 80%/75% in testing. In validation, progression to ophthalmopathy was predicted by the model with 70% to 71% sensitivity and 72.22% specificity, a median of approximately 6.5 months before onset. No statistical method was used to set the sample size in advance, and investigators knew the group allocation.

Amplification of TCR beta CDR3 regions was carried out from RNA transcripts. The TCR CDR3 was subjected to a first round of RT-PCR using the HTBI primer set and the Qiagen OneStep RT-PCR kit. Libraries were constructed in a second round of multiplex PCR, after which size selection and purification were performed. The libraries were sequenced on an Illumina HiSeq2000 using paired-end 100 bp reads. Per the original workflow: Raw data were processed with SOAPnuke, discarding reads with adapters, uncalled bases, mean Phred below 15, or no exact constant-primer or identifier match. COPE v1.2.5 was used to merge the high-quality paired reads, and each unique nucleotide sequence was defined as a clonotype. Clonotypes were aligned to IMGT TRBV, TRBD and TRBJ reference segments using MiTCR v1.1. Only V-J combinations with frequency above 0.0001, covering 99% to 99.2% of repertoires, were analysed. A TCS score was defined as the ratio of F50 (clonal expansion) to E x V (chaos), with BLOSUM62-based TCRdist applied between CDR3 peptides within each V-J. Welch's t-statistics and random forest reduced approximately 520 V-J features to 10 to 15, which were used in a naive Bayes classifier (R e1071). TCRdb redid the processing of the public reads, applying fastp at Q25 and MiXCR, and retained in-frame beta chains. CDR3 protein sequences are deduplicated, and each keeps its most common genes and DNA. TCRdb's processing, not the authors' own work, is the source of the V and J calls. The sample table lists under 350,000 distinct CDR3 sequences, approximately 15% of them with a count of one. The ten largest clones take up 30% to 40% of the sample.

This clonotype occurred many times. Its antigen is not yet known. No qualities accompany the bases; no much larger clone lies one base away. In the ophthalmopathy patients, disease was moderately to severely active, with a Clinical Activity Score of 3 or more, a NOSPECS grade of 4 or more, and a duration of less than 3 months. Exclusion was applied to patients with uncontrolled infections, other autoimmune diseases, pregnancy or lactation. Clinical symptoms, serum thyroxine and TRAb, thyroid ultrasound, and orbital computed tomography formed the basis for the diagnoses. Ficoll-Paque density gradient centrifugation was used to isolate PBMCs from approximately 10 ml of fresh peripheral blood. Total RNA was extracted using Trizol reagent, and RNA quality was assessed on an Agilent 2100 Bioanalyzer. The sequence derives from a woman aged 40 to 49 with Graves' ophthalmopathy. The sample taken for sequencing was blood.

CDR3 sequence: CSVAAGNSYEQYF. The nucleotide sequence is TGCAGCGTTGCCGCGGGCAACTCCTACGAGCAGTACTTC. The rearranged segments are TRBV29-1 and TRBJ2-7; a tentative D call is TRBD2 (5 bases match). Between the V and J ends, shortened by 4 bases and 0 bases respectively, the junction contains 10 bases. The cysteine opens and the phenylalanine closes a CDR3 of 13 amino acids. The sequence is cut down to CDR3 DNA, 39 bases in frame from base 1. Reading the germline V gene gives CDR1 SQVTM and CDR2 ANQGSEA.